The clone carrying this TCR beta chain was seen only a few times. Its antigen remains unidentified. Both 60 Vbeta primers and 13 Jbeta primers went into the PCR. Produced via immunoSEQ multiplex PCR; TCRdb's table is partial and in-frame only. The data contain around 150,000 clones, 77% of them singletons. This entry belongs to a study of cytomegalovirus exposure and HLA in healthy donors. Study as a whole: Caucasian-associated ancestry cluster membership applied to around 76% of several hundred genotyped donors. Study-wide results and caveats: Because they were indistinguishable, some V segments, including TRBV6-2 and TRBV6-3, were excluded. Presence/absence analyses assumed roughly uniform sequencing depth across donors. Immune exposure was documented only through CMV serostatus.

Trimming removed 2 bases from V and 1 base from J, with 6 bases in between. Germline assignment: CDR1 SGHDT and CDR2 YYEEEE. CDR3 length: 13 residues. This sequence was found in a middle-aged woman in good health and CMV-seropositive. Sequencing was done on a sample of PBMCs. V is TRBV5-6 and J is TRBJ1-1; D not resolved. The CDR3, as DNA: TGTGCCAGCAGCTTACAGAGGAACACTGAAGCTTTCTTT. Translation: CASSLQRNTEAFF.